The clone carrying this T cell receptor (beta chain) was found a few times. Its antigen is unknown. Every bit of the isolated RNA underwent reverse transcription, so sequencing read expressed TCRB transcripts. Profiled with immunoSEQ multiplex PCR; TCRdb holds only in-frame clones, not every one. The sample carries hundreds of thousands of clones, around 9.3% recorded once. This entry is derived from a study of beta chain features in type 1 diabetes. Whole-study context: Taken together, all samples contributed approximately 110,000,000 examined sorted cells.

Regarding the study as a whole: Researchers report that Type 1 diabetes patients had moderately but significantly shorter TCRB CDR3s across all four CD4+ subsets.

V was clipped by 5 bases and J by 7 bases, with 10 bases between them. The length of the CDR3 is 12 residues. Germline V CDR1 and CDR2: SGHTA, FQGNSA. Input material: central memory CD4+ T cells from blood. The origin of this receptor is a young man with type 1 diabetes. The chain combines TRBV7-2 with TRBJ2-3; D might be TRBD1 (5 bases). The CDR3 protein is CASSPDRNTQYF. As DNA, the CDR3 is TGTGCCAGCAGCCCAGACAGAAATACGCAGTATTTT.